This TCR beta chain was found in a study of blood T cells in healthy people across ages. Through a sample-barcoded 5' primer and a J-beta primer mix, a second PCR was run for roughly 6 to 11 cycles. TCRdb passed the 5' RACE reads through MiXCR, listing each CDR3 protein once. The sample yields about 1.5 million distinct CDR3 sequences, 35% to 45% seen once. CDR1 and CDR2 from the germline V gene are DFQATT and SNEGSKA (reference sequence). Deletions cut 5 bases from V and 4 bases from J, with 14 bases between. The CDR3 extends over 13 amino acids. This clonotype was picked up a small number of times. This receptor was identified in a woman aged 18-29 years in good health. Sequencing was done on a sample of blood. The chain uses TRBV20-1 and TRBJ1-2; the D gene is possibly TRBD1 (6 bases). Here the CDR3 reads CSAFGTLLYGYTF. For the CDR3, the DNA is TGCAGTGCTTTCGGGACACTCCTCTATGGCTACACCTTC.